This TCR beta chain was recorded in a study of T cell repertoires in cytomegalovirus infection. Across the study: Selected CMV epitopes included recently identified HLA-C-restricted ones as well as well-studied HLA-B-restricted ones. Whole-study findings and limits: CMV-specific TCR beta clonotypes restricted by HLA-C were the ones dominating the ex vivo response.

V trimming: 4 bases; J trimming: 3 bases; junction bases outside the gene matches: 13. The germline CDR1 and CDR2 sequences are SGHRS and YFSETQ. The CDR3 is made up of 17 amino acids. This clonotype turned up a few times. What it binds is not known. TCRdb passed the reads through MiXCR, listing each CDR3 protein once. The data hold over 120,000 distinct CDR3 sequences, with 25% to 35% observed a single time. The material was CD8+ T cells from cultured PBMCs, obtained from culture after CMV antigen stimulation. This chain uses TRBV5-1 with TRBJ1-1, with 9 bases identical to TRBD1. The source of this sequence is a human donor in good health (CMV status not recorded). Some clones in this sample may be carry-over from other donors' samples. The CDR3 DNA reads as TGCGCCAGCAGCCACCGGGACAGGGCCAATCTCTACACTGAAGCTTTCTTT. This gives the protein CASSHRDRANLYTEAFF. Combining the CDR3 with reference TRBV5-1 and TRBJ1-1 gives the whole variable domain KAGVTQTPRYLIKTRGQQVTLSCSPISGHRSVSWYQQTPGQGLQFLFEYFSETQRNKGNFPGRFSGRQFSNSRSEMNVSTLELGDSALYLCASSHRDRANLYTEAFFGQGTRLTVV.